The text below deals with one T cell receptor beta chain. As handled by the study authors: By means of reference gene primer amplification, nucleated cell counts were estimated. Clones were read by immunoSEQ multiplex PCR, and TCRdb kept only the in-frame ones, dropping some. V, J and clone size are those of that table, while D and trimming were read from the DNA. The sample records some 240,000 clones, 65% to 90% being singletons. The sample comes from a study of blood T cell repertoires in COVID-19. On the study more broadly: Acute and convalescent COVID-19 specimens originated in the United States, Italy and Spain. T cells, B-cell-depleted T cells, or PBMCs provided the cDNA or gDNA that served as material.

This CDR3 has 14 amino acids. The V and J ends lost 5 bases and 6 bases respectively, with 13 bases between them. Germline-derived CDR1 and CDR2 are MNHEY and SMNVEV (reference sequence). V gene TRBV27 combines with J gene TRBJ2-2; a weak D match, TRBD2 (5 bases). The sequence derives from a man aged 45-60 years with active or convalescent COVID-19. The sequencing sample was made of peripheral blood. CDR3 sequence: CASSTGVGAGELFF. The CDR3 nucleotides are TGTGCCAGCAGTACCGGGGTCGGGGCCGGGGAGCTGTTTTTT.